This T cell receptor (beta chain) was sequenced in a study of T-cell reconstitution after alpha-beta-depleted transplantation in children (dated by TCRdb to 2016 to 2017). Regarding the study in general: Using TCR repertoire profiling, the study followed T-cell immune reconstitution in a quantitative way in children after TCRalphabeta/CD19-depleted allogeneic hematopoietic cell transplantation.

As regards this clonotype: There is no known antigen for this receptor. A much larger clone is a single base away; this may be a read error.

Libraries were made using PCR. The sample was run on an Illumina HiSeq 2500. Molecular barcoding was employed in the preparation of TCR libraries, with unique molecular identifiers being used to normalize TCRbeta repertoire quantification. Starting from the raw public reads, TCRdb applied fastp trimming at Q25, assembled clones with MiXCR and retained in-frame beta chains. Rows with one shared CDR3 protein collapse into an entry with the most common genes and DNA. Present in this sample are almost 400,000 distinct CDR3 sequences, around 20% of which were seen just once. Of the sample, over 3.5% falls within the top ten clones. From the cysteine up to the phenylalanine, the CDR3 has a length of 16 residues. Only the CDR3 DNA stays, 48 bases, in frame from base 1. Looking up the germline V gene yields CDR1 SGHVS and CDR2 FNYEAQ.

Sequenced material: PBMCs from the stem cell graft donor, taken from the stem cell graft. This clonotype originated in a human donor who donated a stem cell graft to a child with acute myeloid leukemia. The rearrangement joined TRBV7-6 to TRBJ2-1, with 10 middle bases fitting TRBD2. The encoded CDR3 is CDSSPNPSGGYNEQFF. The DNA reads TGTGACAGCAGCCCGAACCCTAGCGGGGGTTACAATGAGCAGTTCTTC.